The present T cell receptor (beta chain) was sequenced within a study of regulatory T cells in long-lasting Graves disease. HTBI primers from iRepertoire and Arm-PCR of CDR3 regions yielded the TCR beta libraries. TCRdb used MiXCR to reprocess the multiplex PCR reads, holding one entry per CDR3 protein. This sample carries more than 350,000 distinct CDR3 sequences, 21% of them seen once, and the ten largest clones take 14%. Comment on this clonotype: Its antigen is unknown.

Regarding time point: persistent/refractory GD, antithyroid drugs over 5 years with positive TRAb. Extracted RNA from PBMCs served as the source of the TCR library. Into tubes containing EDTA, roughly 8.3 milliliters of peripheral blood were drawn. V lost 0 bases, J lost 5 bases, and 9 bases stayed unmatched. In germline, CDR1 is SGHRS, CDR2 YFSETQ. The CDR3 length is 17 residues. The study, taken as a whole, reports: The study found persistent patients shared more public clonotypes (roughly 3,000) than new patients (over 850). Favored gene segments in persistent disease were TRBV28, TRBJ1-2 and TRBJ2-5. TCR diversity was lower in persistent Graves' patients (versus newly diagnosed ones).

Sequenced here: peripheral blood mononuclear cells (PBMCs), sampled when the disease was refractory, from a patient treated with antithyroid drugs. The sequence came from a female donor with Graves disease. This chain links TRBV5-1 with TRBJ2-3; 10 bases match TRBD2. CDR3 sequence: CASSLVGASGSIDTQYF. The CDR3 bases are TGCGCCAGCAGCTTGGTAGGGGCTAGCGGGAGTATAGATACGCAGTATTTT.